The 26 T cell receptor beta chains presented below share a single source sample, sequenced in a study of blood T cells in healthy people across ages. For the second PCR, which ran for 7 to 11 cycles, a sample-barcoded 5' primer and a J-beta primer mix were used. One entry per CDR3 protein results from TCRdb running MiXCR on the 5' RACE reads. This table has 1.2 million to 1.5 million distinct CDR3 sequences, 59% appearing once. Input material: blood. The receptors were gathered from a man aged 18 to 30 in good health.

The chain employs TRBV29-1 and TRBJ1-1; 7 nucleotides agree with TRBD1. This CDR3 comprises 14 residues. With 2 bases clipped from V and 3 bases from J, the junction kept 6 bases outside the gene matches. Germline V gives CDR1 SQVTM, CDR2 ANQGSEA. The CDR3 sequence: CSVERRQGDTEAFF. CDR3 nucleotides: TGCAGCGTTGAAAGGAGACAGGGCGACACTGAAGCTTTCTTT.

The chain's CDR3 is CASSVGDKYEQYF. Written as DNA, the CDR3 is TGTGCCAGCAGTGTAGGGGACAAATACGAGCAGTACTTC. The gene calls are TRBV12-3 or TRBV12-4 and TRBJ2-5; tentatively, D is TRBD1 (6 bases). The DNA end is a closer match to TRBJ2-7, so the J assignment may be wrong. The CDR3 loop spans 13 amino acids.

J is TRBJ1-1 and V is TRBV10-3; TRBD1 is a possible D gene (5 bases). V was clipped by 3 bases and J by 11 bases, with 16 bases between them. Germline CDR1 is ENHRY and CDR2 is SYGVKD. This CDR3 is 13 amino acids long. The CDR3 loop reads CAISEGQGPAAFF. The CDR3 region has the DNA TGTGCCATCAGTGAAGGGCAGGGCCCGGCGGCTTTCTTT.

The rearrangement joins TRBV4-1 to TRBJ2-7, with 7 bases identical to TRBD1. CDR1 MGHRA and CDR2 YSYEKL come from the germline V gene. The CDR3 has 15 amino acids. The V gene end was trimmed by 0 bases and the J gene end by 4 bases; junction bases not matched to a gene: 6. The CDR3 DNA reads as TGCGCCAGCAGCCAAGAGAGGGACAGTTTTTACGAGCAGTACTTC. Its protein product is CASSQERDSFYEQYF.

The rearrangement joins TRBV9 to TRBJ2-2; 10 nucleotides align to TRBD1. Germline assignment: CDR1 SGDLS and CDR2 YYNGEE. V shed 2 bases and J 4 bases; nucleotides not matched to a gene: 2. This CDR3 contains 15 residues. This chain's CDR3 is CASSVTGGITGELFF. DNA of the CDR3: TGTGCCAGCAGCGTGACAGGGGGCATCACCGGGGAGCTGTTTTTT.

The chain employs TRBV4-1 and TRBJ2-1; a weak D match, TRBD2 (6 bases). The CDR3 is made up of 11 amino acids. V shed 6 bases and J shed 9 bases, with 9 bases lying between them. The germline V gene has CDR1 MGHRA and CDR2 YSYEKL. Here the CDR3 reads CASSRGIEQFF. CDR3 nucleotides: TGCGCCAGCAGTCGGGGGATTGAGCAGTTCTTC.

There are a few counts of this clonotype. V usage is TRBV7-2 and J usage is TRBJ2-3, with D hard to call. Germline-derived CDR1 and CDR2 are SGHTA and FQGNSA. The CDR3 sequence is 13 residues long. Trimming left V 5 bases short and J 6 bases short, with 12 bases between. The CDR3 protein is CASSPEFRDTQYF. CDR3 DNA: TGTGCCAGCAGCCCCGAGTTTCGGGATACGCAGTATTTT. The full variable domain, with the rest looked up from reference TRBV7-2 and TRBJ2-3, is GAGVSQSPSNKVTEKGKDVELRCDPISGHTALYWYRQSLGQGLEFLIYFQGNSAPDKSGLPSDRFSAERTGGSVSTLTIQRTQQEDSAVYLCASSPEFRDTQYFGPGTRLTVL.

The chain joins TRBV29-1 to TRBJ1-1; D might be TRBD1 (5 bases). The CDR3 extends over 12 amino acids. Trimming shortened V by 8 bases and J by 0 bases, and 10 bases separated the two germline ends. From germline, CDR1 is SQVTM and CDR2 ANQGSEA. The CDR3 DNA is TGCAGCTCTCGGGGGTTGAACACTGAAGCTTTCTTT. Amino acids: CSSRGLNTEAFF. Drawing the rest from reference TRBV29-1 and TRBJ1-1, the complete variable domain is SAVISQKPSRDICQRGTSLTIQCQVDSQVTMMFWYRQQPGQSLTLIATANQGSEATYESGFVIDKFPISRPNLTFSTLTVSNMSPEDSSIYLCSSRGLNTEAFFGQGTRLTVV.

This clonotype was seen a few times. The chain joins TRBV4-1 to TRBJ2-7, with TRBD1 as a possible D gene (6 bases). The V and J ends lost 3 bases and 6 bases respectively, with 12 bases between them. This CDR3 has 13 amino acids. CDR1 MGHRA and CDR2 YSYEKL come from the germline V gene. The chain's CDR3 is CASSHTTGREQYF. Here the CDR3 DNA reads TGCGCCAGCAGCCATACGACAGGTCGCGAGCAGTACTTC.

This rearrangement joins TRBV6-5 to TRBJ2-7; 10 bases match TRBD2. CDR1 and CDR2 from the germline V gene are MNHEY and SVGAGI. This CDR3 has 18 residues. V shed 0 bases and J 2 bases; nucleotides not matched to a gene: 10. The CDR3 DNA sequence: TGTGCCAGCAGTTACTCGAGTCCTAGCGGGAGTTTAGCCTACGAGCAGTACTTC. Translating gives CASSYSSPSGSLAYEQYF.

The chain combines TRBV29-1 with TRBJ2-7; 9 bases map to TRBD2. The CDR3 is made up of 14 amino acids. V lost 6 bases to trimming and J lost 3 bases; unmatched junction nucleotides: 9. Germline V gene data show CDR1 as SQVTM and CDR2 as ANQGSEA. CDR3 DNA sequence: TGCAGCGTCTTAGCGGGAGTAGGGTTCTACGAGCAGTACTTC. Translating gives CSVLAGVGFYEQYF.

This sequence joins TRBV10-3 and TRBJ1-4; 9 positions match TRBD1. V was pared by 6 bases and J by 5 bases, with 4 bases of the junction left unmatched. The CDR3 has 14 amino acids. Germline CDR1 reads ENHRY; CDR2 reads SYGVKD. The CDR3 loop is CAIRGQGRNEKLFF. The CDR3 DNA sequence: TGTGCCATCAGGGGACAGGGAAGAAATGAAAAACTGTTTTTT.

The rearrangement uses TRBV29-1 and TRBJ2-7; possible D gene TRBD1, 5 bases. The CDR3 runs to 14 residues. V was trimmed by 5 bases and J by 4 bases, leaving 18 bases between them. Germline values: CDR1 SQVTM, CDR2 ANQGSEA. CDR3 sequence reads: CSVLIQENAYEQYF. CDR3 DNA: TGCAGCGTTCTAATACAGGAGAATGCGTACGAGCAGTACTTC.

CDR3 in amino acids: CSVEGIGYYGYTF. The CDR3 DNA reads as TGCAGCGTTGAAGGGATAGGGTACTATGGCTACACCTTC. V gene TRBV29-1 combines with J gene TRBJ1-2; D is unresolved. Germline V lookup: CDR1 SQVTM, CDR2 ANQGSEA. The CDR3 is 13 amino acids. Trimming removed 1 base at V and 3 bases at J, with 9 bases between.

The sample holds one count of this clonotype. V gene TRBV6-8 combines with J gene TRBJ2-5; 7 bases fit TRBD2. The assigned J gene may be wrong: the sequence end matches TRBJ2-7 better. CDR1 MNHGY and CDR2 SAAAGT come from the germline V gene. The CDR3 is made up of 18 amino acids. The CDR3 coding sequence is TGTGCCAGCAGTTACTCGCAGGGAGGGACTTCCCAGAACCACGAGCAGTACTTC. Translation gives CASSYSQGGTSQNHEQYF.

The genes are TRBV2 and TRBJ2-5, with TRBD2 matching 8 bases. Germline assignment: CDR1 SNHLY and CDR2 FYNNEI. The CDR3 totals 17 residues. With V trimmed by 4 bases and J by 3 bases, 13 bases remained unmatched. The CDR3 bases are TGTGCCAGCAGTGTAGCTGCAACAGCGGGGGTTAAAGAGACCCAGTACTTC. Protein product: CASSVAATAGVKETQYF.

CDR3 DNA: TGCGCCAGCAGCCTAATAGCCAGATACTATGGCTACACCTTC. Encoded protein: CASSLIARYYGYTF. The chain links TRBV5-1 to TRBJ1-2; D gene uncertain. This CDR3 is built from 14 residues. Germline CDR1 is SGHRS and CDR2 is YFSETQ. Trimming stripped 4 bases from V and 3 bases from J, with 13 bases between.

The gene calls are TRBV20-1 and TRBJ1-1; D not certain. V was cut by 5 bases and J by 1 base, with 14 bases left in between. The CDR3 spans 14 residues. Germline CDR1 reads DFQATT; CDR2 reads SNEGSKA (reference sequence). CDR3 residues: CSAPIAPGNTEAFF. The CDR3 region has the DNA TGCAGTGCTCCGATAGCCCCAGGGAACACTGAAGCTTTCTTT.

This clonotype was found a few times. The junction differs from germline at one of its ends, possibly a read error. The rearrangement links TRBV7-2 to TRBJ2-7; D ambiguous. CDR3 length: 13 amino acids. CDR1 and CDR2 (germline): SGHTA, FQGNSA. CDR3 amino acids: CASSPGPPREQYF. The CDR3 DNA is TGCGCCAGCAGCCCAGGACCGCCCCGGGAGCAGTACTTC.

This chain joins TRBV5-1 and TRBJ2-7; 7 nucleotides match TRBD1. The CDR3 length is 16 residues. Losses at the gene ends were 4 bases for V and 7 bases for J; bases not matched to a gene: 17. The germline V gene has CDR1 SGHRS and CDR2 YFSETQ. Here the CDR3 reads CASSVRGTALSWEQYF. The DNA of the CDR3 is TGCGCCAGCAGCGTCAGGGGGACAGCTCTTTCCTGGGAGCAGTACTTC.

The chain combines TRBV4-1 with TRBJ2-7; 9 nucleotides align to TRBD2. In germline, CDR1 is MGHRA, CDR2 YSYEKL. The CDR3 is 16 residues long. Trimming at V came to 0 bases and at J to 5 bases, leaving 8 bases not matched to a gene. The CDR3 here is CASSQDLASGTHEQYF. The DNA for the CDR3 is TGCGCCAGCAGCCAAGATTTAGCTAGCGGGACGCACGAGCAGTACTTC.

The chain has TRBV15 and TRBJ2-6; D may be TRBD2 (6 bases). V was shortened by 8 bases and J by 2 bases, with 13 bases between the two germline ends. In germline, CDR1 is LNHNV, CDR2 YYDKDF (reference sequence). The CDR3 extends over 15 amino acids. The CDR3 DNA is TGTGCCACCGGGATGGGGGGAACTGGGGCCAACGTCCTGACTTTC. It yields the protein CATGMGGTGANVLTF.

This chain joins TRBV7-9 and TRBJ2-7, with TRBD2 matching over 9 bases. The closer fit of TRBJ2-5 to the DNA end suggests the J call may be wrong. The CDR3 totals 13 residues. Germline V gives CDR1 SEHNR, CDR2 FQNEAQ (reference sequence). CDR3 in DNA: TGTGCCAGCAGCTCGCGGGAGGGGAAGACCCAGTACTTC. It translates to CASSSREGKTQYF.

The chain recombines TRBV27 with TRBJ1-2; 11 bases map to TRBD1. V was pared by 4 bases and J by 3 bases, with 4 bases of the junction left unmatched. CDR1 is MNHEY, CDR2 SMNVEV, per germline (reference sequence). CDR3 length equals 15 residues. DNA for the CDR3: TGTGCCAGCAGTTCCGGACAGGGGGCGGACTATGGCTACACCTTC. Its translation: CASSSGQGADYGYTF.

V is TRBV7-2 and J is TRBJ1-5; D might be TRBD1 (6 bases). The germline V and J ends were trimmed by 4 bases and 5 bases, with 12 bases remaining between them. CDR3 length: 14 residues. Germline-derived CDR1 and CDR2 are SGHTA and FQGNSA. The CDR3 DNA sequence: TGTGCCAGCAGCTGGGACGAGGGGGATCAGCCCCAGCATTTT. Protein product: CASSWDEGDQPQHF.

This chain connects TRBV20-1 to TRBJ2-6; D gene ambiguous. The CDR3 loop spans 14 amino acids. The germline gives CDR1 DFQATT, CDR2 SNEGSKA (reference sequence). Between the trimmed V and J ends, which lost 5 bases and 2 bases, there was a span of 10 bases. CDR3 loop: CSAVPGAGANVLTF. CDR3 bases: TGCAGTGCTGTTCCAGGCGCTGGGGCCAACGTCCTGACTTTC.